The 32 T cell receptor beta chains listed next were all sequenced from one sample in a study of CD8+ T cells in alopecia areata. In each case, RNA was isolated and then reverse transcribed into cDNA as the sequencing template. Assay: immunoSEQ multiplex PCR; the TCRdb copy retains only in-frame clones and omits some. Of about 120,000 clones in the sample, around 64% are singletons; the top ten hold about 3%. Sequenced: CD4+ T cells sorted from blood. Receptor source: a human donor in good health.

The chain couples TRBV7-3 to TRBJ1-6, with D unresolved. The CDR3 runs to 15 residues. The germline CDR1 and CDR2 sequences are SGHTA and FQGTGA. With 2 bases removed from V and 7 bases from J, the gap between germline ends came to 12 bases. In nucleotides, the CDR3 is TGTGCCAGCAGCTTACAGGCGGGAACCAATTCACCCCTCCACTTT. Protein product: CASSLQAGTNSPLHF.

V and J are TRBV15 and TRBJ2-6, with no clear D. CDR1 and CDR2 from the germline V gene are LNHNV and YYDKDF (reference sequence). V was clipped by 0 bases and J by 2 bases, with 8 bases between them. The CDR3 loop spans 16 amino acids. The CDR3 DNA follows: TGTGCCACCAGCAGAGATATAAGGGCTGGGGCCAACGTCCTGACTTTC. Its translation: CATSRDIRAGANVLTF.

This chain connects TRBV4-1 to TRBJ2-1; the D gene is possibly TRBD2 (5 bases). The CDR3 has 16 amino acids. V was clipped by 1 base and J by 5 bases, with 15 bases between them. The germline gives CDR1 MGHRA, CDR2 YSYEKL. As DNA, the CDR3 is TGCGCCAGCAGCCAAGCAAGGACCTCCGGGAACAATGAGCAGTTCTTC. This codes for CASSQARTSGNNEQFF.

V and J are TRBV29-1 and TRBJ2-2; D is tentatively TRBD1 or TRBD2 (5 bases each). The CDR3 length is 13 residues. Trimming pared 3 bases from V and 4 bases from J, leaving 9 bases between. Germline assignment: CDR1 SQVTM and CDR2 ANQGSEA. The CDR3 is CSVEGDRTGELFF. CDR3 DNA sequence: TGCAGCGTTGAGGGGGACCGCACCGGGGAGCTGTTTTTT.

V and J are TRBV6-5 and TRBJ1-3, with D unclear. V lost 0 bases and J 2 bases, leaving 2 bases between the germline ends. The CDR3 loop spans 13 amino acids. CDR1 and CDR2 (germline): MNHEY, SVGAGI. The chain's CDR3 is CASSYSTGNTIYF. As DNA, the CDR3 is TGTGCCAGCAGTTACTCGACTGGAAACACCATATATTTT.

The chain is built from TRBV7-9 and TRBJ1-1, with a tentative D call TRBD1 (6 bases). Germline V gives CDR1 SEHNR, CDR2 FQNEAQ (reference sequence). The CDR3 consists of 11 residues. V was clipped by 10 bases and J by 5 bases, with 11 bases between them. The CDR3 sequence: CAIGGQTEAFF. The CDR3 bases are TGTGCCATCGGGGGCCAGACTGAAGCTTTCTTT.

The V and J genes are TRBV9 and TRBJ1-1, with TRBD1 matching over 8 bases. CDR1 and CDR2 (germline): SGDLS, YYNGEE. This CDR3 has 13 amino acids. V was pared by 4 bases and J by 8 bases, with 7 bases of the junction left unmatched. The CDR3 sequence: CASSPQGVSEAFF. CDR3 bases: TGTGCCAGCAGCCCACAGGGGGTCTCGGAAGCTTTCTTT.

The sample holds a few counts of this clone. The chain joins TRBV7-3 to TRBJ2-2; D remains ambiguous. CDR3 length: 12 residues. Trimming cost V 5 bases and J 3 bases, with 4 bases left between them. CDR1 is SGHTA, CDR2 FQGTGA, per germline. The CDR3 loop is CASSPDTGELFF. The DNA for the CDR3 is TGTGCCAGCAGCCCGGACACCGGGGAGCTGTTTTTT. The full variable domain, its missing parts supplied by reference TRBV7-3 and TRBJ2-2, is GAGVSQTPSNKVTEKGKYVELRCDPISGHTALYWYRQSLGQGPEFLIYFQGTGAADDSGLPNDRFFAVRPEGSVSTLKIQRTERGDSAVYLCASSPDTGELFFGEGSRLTVL.

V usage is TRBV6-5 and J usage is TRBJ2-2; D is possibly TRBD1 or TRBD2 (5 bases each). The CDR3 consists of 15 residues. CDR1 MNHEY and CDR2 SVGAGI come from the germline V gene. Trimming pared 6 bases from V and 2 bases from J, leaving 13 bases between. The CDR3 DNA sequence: TGTGCCAGCAGAACCCCCAGGGACAACACCGGGGAGCTGTTTTTT. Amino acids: CASRTPRDNTGELFF.

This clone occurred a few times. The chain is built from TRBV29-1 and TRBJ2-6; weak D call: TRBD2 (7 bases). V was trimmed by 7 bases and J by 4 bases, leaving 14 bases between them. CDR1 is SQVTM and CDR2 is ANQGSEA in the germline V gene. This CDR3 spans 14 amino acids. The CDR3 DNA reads TGCAGCGGCGAGGGGGGGCCGGGGGCCAACGTCCTGACTTTC. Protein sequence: CSGEGGPGANVLTF.

CDR3 region: CAWSVASGTSKNIQYF. In DNA, the CDR3 is TGTGCCTGGAGTGTAGCTAGCGGGACGTCTAAAAACATTCAGTACTTC. V usage is TRBV30 and J usage is TRBJ2-4; 9 positions match TRBD2. Germline loops: CDR1 GTSNPN, CDR2 SVGIG (reference sequence). Germline trimming cut 0 bases from V and 4 bases from J; bases unmatched to any gene: 7. The CDR3 extends over 16 amino acids. The variable domain in full, with the rest retrieved from reference TRBV30 and TRBJ2-4, is SQTIHQWPATLVQPVGSPLSLECTVEGTSNPNLYWYRQAAGRGLQLLFYSVGIGQISSEVPQNLSASRPQDRQFILSSKKLLLSDSGFYLCAWSVASGTSKNIQYFGAGTRLSVL.

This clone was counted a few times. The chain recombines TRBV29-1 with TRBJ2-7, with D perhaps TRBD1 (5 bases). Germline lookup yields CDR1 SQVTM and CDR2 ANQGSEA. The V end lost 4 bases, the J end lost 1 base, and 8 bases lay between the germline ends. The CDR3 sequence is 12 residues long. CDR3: CSVGRESYEQYF. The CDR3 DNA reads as TGCAGCGTTGGCAGGGAATCCTACGAGCAGTACTTC.

CDR3: CASSAGGGATEETQYF. The CDR3 bases are TGTGCCAGCAGCGCCGGCGGGGGGGCGACTGAGGAGACCCAGTACTTC. The genes are TRBV7-9 and TRBJ2-5, with 9 bases identical to TRBD2. Germline V gene lookup returns CDR1 SEHNR and CDR2 FQNEAQ (reference sequence). The CDR3 loop spans 16 amino acids. V lost 5 bases to trimming and J lost 5 bases; unmatched junction nucleotides: 12.

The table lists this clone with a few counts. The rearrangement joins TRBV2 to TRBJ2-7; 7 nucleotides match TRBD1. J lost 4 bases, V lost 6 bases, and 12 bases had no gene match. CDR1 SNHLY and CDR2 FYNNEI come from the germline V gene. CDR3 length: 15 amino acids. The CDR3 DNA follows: TGTGCCAGCAGCGCCCAGACAGGGAGTACGTACGAGCAGTACTTC. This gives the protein CASSAQTGSTYEQYF.

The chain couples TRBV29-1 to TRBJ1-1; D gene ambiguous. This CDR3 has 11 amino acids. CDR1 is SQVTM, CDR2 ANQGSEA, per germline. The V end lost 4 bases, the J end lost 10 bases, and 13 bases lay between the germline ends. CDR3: CSVGGGEGAFF. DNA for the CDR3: TGCAGCGTTGGAGGCGGGGAGGGAGCTTTCTTT.

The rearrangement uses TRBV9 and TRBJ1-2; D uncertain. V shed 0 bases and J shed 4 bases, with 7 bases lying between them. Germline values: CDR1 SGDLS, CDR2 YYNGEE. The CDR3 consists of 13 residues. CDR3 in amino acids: CASSVEAFYGYTF. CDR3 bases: TGTGCCAGCAGCGTAGAAGCCTTCTATGGCTACACCTTC.

CDR3 nucleotide sequence: TGCAGCGTTGATGTTCCCAACTCCTACAATGAGCAGTTCTTC. As protein: CSVDVPNSYNEQFF. The chain carries TRBV29-1 and TRBJ2-1; D unresolved. V lost 3 bases and J 0 bases, leaving 9 bases between the germline ends. CDR3 length equals 14 residues. Germline CDR1 SQVTM, CDR2 ANQGSEA.

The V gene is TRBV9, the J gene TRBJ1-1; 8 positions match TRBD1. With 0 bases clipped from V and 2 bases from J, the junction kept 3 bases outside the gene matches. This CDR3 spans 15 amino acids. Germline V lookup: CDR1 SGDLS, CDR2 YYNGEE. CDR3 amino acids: CASSVGSGGNTEAFF. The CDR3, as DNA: TGTGCCAGCAGCGTAGGTTCAGGGGGCAACACTGAAGCTTTCTTT.

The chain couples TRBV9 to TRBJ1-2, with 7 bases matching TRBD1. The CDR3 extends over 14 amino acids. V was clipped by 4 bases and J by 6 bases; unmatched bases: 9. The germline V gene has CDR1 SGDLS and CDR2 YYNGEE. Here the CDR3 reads CASSPLGTDDGYTF. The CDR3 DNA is TGTGCCAGCAGCCCCTTAGGGACAGACGATGGCTACACCTTC.

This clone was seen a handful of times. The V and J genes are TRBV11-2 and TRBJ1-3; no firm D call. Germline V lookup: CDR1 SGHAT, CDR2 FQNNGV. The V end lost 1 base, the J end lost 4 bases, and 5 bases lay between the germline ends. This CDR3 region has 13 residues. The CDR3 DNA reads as TGTGCCAGCAGCTTAGCTGGGGGAAACACCATATATTTT. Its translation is CASSLAGGNTIYF.

DNA for the CDR3: TGCAGCGTTGAGTTCGGCGGGGGGTTTGACACTGAAGCTTTCTTT. It encodes CSVEFGGGFDTEAFF. The chain couples TRBV29-1 to TRBJ1-1; a weak D match, TRBD1 (5 bases). Looked up from germline, CDR1 is SQVTM and CDR2 is ANQGSEA. The CDR3 is 15 amino acids. The V end lost 3 bases, the J end lost 3 bases, and 17 bases lay between the germline ends.

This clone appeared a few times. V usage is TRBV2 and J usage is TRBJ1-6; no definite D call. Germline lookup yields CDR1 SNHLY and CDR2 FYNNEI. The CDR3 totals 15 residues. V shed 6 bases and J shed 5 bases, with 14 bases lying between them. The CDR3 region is CASSGRVVDNSPLHF. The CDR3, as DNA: TGTGCCAGCAGCGGGCGGGTGGTTGATAATTCACCCCTCCACTTT.

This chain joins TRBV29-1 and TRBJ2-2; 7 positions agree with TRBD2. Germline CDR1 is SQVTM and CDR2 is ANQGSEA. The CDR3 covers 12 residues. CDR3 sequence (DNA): TGCGCCACTAGGGAGGGAACCGGGGAGCTGTTTTTT. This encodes CATREGTGELFF.

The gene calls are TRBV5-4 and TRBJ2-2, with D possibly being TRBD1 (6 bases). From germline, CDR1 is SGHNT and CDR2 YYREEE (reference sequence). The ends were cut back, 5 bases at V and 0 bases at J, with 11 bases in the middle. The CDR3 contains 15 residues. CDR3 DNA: TGTGCCAGCAGTTTGAGGACAGCGAACACCGGGGAGCTGTTTTTT. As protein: CASSLRTANTGELFF.

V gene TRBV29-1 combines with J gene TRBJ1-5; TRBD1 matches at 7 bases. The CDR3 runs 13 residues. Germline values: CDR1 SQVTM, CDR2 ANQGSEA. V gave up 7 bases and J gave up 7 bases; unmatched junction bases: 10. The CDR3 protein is CSARGSSDQPQHF. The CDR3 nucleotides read TGCAGCGCCAGGGGGTCTTCGGACCAGCCCCAGCATTTT.

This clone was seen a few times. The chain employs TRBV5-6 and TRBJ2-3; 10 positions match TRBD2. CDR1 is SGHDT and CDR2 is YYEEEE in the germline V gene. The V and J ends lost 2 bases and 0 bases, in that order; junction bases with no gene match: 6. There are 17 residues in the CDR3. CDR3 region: CASSFLLAGDSTDTQYF. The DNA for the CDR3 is TGTGCCAGCAGCTTCCTCCTAGCGGGGGACAGCACAGATACGCAGTATTTT.

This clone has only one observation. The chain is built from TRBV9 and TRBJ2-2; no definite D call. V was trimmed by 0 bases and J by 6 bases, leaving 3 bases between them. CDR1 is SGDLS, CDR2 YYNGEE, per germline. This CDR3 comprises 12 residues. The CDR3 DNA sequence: TGTGCCAGCAGCGTAGGGCCCGGGGAGCTGTTTTTT. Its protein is CASSVGPGELFF.

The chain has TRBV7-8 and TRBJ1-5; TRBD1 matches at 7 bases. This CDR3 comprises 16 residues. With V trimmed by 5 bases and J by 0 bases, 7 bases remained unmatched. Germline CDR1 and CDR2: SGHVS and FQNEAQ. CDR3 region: CASSRMGTVSNQPQHF. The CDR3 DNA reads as TGTGCCAGCAGCCGGATGGGGACAGTTAGCAATCAGCCCCAGCATTTT.

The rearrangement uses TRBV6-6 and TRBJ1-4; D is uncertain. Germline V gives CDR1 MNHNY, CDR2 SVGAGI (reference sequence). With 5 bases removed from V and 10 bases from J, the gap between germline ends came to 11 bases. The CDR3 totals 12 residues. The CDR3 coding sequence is TGTGCCAGCAGTGTTCCCCTTGGAAAACTGTTTTTT. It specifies CASSVPLGKLFF.

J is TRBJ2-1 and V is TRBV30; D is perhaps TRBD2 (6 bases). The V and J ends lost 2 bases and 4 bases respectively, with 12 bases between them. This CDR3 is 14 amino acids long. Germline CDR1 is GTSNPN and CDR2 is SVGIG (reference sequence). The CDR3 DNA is TGTGCCTGGAGTCGGGCAGGGACTTACAATGAGCAGTTCTTC. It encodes CAWSRAGTYNEQFF.

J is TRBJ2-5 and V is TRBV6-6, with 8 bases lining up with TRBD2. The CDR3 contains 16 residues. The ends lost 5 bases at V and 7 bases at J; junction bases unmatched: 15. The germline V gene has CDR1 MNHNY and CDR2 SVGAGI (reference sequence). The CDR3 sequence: CASSPPTSVSTWTQYF. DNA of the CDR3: TGTGCCAGCAGTCCGCCGACTAGCGTAAGCACTTGGACCCAGTACTTC.

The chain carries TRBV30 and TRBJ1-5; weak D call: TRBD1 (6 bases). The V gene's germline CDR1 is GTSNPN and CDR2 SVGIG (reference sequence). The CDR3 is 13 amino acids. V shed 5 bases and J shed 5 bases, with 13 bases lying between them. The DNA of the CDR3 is TGTGCCTGGTCCCGGGACACCTATCAGCCCCAGCATTTT. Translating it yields CAWSRDTYQPQHF.